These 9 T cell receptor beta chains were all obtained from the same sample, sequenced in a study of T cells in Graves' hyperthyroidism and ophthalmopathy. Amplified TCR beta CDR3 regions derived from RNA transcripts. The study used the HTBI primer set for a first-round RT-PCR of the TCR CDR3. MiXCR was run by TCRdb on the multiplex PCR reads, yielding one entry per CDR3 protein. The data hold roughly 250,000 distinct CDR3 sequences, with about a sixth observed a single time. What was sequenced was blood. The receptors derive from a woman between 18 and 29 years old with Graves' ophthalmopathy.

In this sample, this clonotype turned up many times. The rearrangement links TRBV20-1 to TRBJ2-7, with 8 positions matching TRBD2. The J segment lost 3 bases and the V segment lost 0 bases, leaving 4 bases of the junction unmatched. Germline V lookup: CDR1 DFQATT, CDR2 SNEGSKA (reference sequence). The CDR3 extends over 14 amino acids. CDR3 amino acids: CSARDGAGGYEQYF. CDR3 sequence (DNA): TGCAGTGCTAGAGATGGCGCGGGAGGCTACGAGCAGTACTTC.

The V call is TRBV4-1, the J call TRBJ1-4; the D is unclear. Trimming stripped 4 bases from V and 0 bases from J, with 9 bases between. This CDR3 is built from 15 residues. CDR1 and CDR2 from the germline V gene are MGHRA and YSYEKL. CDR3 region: CASSLQSPTNEKLFF. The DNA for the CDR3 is TGCGCCAGCAGCCTACAGTCTCCAACTAATGAAAAACTGTTTTTT.

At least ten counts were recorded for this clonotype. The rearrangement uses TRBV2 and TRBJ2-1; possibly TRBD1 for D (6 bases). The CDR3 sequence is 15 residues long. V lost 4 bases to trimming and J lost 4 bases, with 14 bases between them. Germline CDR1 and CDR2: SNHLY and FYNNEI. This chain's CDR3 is CASSGMGAQYNEQFF. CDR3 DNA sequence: TGTGCCAGCAGTGGCATGGGGGCCCAATACAATGAGCAGTTCTTC. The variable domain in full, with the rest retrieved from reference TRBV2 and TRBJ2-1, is EPEVTQTPSHQVTQMGQEVILRCVPISNHLYFYWYRQILGQKVEFLVSFYNNEISEKSEIFDDQFSVERPDGSNFTLKIRSTKLEDSAMYFCASSGMGAQYNEQFFGPGTRLTVL.

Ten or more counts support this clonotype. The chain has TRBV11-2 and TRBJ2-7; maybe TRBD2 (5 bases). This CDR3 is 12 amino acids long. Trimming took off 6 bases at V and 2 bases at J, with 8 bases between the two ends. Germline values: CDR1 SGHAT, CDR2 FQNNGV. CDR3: CASRSGTYEQYF. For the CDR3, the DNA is TGTGCCAGCAGATCCGGGACCTACGAGCAGTACTTC.

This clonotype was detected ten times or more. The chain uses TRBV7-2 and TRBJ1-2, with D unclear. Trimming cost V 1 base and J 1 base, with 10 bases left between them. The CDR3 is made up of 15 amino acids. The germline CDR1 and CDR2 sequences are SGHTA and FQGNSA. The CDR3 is CASSLDRPLNYGYTF. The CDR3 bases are TGTGCCAGCAGCTTAGACCGCCCCCTTAACTATGGCTACACCTTC.

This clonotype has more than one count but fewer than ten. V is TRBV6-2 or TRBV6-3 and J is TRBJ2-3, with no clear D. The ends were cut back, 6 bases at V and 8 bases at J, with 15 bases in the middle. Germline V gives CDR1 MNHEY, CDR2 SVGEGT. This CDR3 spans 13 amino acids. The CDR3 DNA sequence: TGTGCCAGCAGGTCGACCGTAGCATTTACGCAGTATTTT. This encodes CASRSTVAFTQYF.

CDR3 sequence reads: CASSQERGAGANVLTF. In nucleotides, the CDR3 is TGTGCCAGCAGCCAAGAAAGAGGGGCTGGGGCCAACGTCCTGACTTTC. V usage is TRBV4-2 and J usage is TRBJ2-6; the D call may be TRBD1 or TRBD2 (5 bases each). This CDR3 comprises 16 residues. The germline V and J ends were trimmed by 0 bases and 2 bases, with 8 bases remaining between them. CDR1 LGHNA and CDR2 YNFKEQ come from the germline V gene.

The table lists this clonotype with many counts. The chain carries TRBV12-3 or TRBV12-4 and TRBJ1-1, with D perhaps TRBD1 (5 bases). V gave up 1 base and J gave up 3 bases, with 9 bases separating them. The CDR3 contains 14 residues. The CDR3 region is CASSLGTFDTEAFF. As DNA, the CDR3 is TGTGCCAGCAGTTTAGGGACATTCGACACTGAAGCTTTCTTT.

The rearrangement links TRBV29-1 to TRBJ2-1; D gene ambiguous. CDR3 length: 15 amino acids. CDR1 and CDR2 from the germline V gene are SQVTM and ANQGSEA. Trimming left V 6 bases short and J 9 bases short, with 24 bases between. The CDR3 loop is CSVCLIGPTSGEQFF. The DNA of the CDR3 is TGCAGCGTCTGTTTGATCGGTCCAACCTCCGGTGAGCAGTTCTTC.